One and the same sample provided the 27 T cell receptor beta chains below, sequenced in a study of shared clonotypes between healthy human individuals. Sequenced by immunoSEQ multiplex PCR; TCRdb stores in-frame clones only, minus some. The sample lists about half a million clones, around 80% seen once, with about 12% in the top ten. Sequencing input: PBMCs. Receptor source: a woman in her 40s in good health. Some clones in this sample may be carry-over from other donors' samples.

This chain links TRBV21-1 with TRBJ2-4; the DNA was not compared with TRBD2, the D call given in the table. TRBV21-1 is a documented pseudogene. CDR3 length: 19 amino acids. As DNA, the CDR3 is TGTGCCAGCAGCAAAGATCAGGCTAGCGGGAGTAGGGTCAAAAACATTCAGTACTTC. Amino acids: CASSKDQASGSRVKNIQYF.

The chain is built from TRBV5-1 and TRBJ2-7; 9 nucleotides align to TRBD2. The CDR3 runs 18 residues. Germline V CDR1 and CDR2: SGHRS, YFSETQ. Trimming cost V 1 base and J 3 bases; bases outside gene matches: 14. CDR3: CASSLSSGSLGVIYEQYF. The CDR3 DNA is TGCGCCAGCAGCTTGAGTAGCGGGAGCCTCGGCGTTATCTACGAGCAGTACTTC.

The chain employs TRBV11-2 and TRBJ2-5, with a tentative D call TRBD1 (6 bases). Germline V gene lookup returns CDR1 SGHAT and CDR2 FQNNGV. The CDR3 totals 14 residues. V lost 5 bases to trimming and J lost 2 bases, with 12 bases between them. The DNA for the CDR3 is TGTGCCAGCAGCGCCGGGACACCACAAGAGACCCAGTACTTC. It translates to CASSAGTPQETQYF. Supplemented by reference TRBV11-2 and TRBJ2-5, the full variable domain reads EAGVAQSPRYKIIEKRQSVAFWCNPISGHATLYWYQQILGQGPKLLIQFQNNGVVDDSQLPKDRFSAERLKGVDSTLKIQPAKLEDSAVYLCASSAGTPQETQYFGPGTRLLVL.

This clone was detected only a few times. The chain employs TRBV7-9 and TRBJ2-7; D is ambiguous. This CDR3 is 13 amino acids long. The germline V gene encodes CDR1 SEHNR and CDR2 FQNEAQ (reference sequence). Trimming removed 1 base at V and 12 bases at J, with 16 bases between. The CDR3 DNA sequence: TGTGCCAGCAGCTTAGGGTCTGCTACGGGTCCGTACTTC. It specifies CASSLGSATGPYF. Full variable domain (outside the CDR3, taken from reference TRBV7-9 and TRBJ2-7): DTGVSQNPRHKITKRGQNVTFRCDPISEHNRLYWYRQTLGQGPEFLTYFQNEAQLEKSRLLSDRFSAERPKGSFSTLEIQRTEQGDSAMYLCASSLGSATGPYFGPGTRLTVT.

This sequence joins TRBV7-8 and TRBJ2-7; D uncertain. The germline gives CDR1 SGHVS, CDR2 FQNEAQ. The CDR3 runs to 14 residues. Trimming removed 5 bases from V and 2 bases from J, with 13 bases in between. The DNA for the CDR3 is TGTGCCAGCAGCCCCCAAAGAAGAACCTACGAGCAGTACTTC. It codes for CASSPQRRTYEQYF.

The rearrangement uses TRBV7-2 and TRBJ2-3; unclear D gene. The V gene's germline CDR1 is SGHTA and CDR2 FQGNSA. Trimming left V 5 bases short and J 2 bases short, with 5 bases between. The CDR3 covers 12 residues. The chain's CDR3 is CASSPTTDTQYF. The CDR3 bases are TGTGCCAGCAGCCCCACCACAGATACGCAGTATTTT.

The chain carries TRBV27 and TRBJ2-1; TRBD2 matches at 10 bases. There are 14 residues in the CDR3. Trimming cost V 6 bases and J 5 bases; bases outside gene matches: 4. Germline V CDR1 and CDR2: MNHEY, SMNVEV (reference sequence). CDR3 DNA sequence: TGTGCCAGCAGGGCTAGCGGGAGAAACAATGAGCAGTTCTTC. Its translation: CASRASGRNNEQFF.

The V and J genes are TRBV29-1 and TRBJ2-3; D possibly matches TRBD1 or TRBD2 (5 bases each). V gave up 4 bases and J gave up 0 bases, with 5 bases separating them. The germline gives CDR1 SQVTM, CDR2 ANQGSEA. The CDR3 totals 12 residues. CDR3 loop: CSVGGSTDTQYF. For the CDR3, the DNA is TGCAGCGTTGGGGGGAGCACAGATACGCAGTATTTT.

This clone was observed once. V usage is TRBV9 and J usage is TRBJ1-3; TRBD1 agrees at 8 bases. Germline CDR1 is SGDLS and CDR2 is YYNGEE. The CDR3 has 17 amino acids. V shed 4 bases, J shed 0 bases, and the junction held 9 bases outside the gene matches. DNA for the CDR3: TGTGCCAGCAGCCCAGACAGGGGTGGGAGCTCTGGAAACACCATATATTTT. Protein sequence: CASSPDRGGSSGNTIYF.

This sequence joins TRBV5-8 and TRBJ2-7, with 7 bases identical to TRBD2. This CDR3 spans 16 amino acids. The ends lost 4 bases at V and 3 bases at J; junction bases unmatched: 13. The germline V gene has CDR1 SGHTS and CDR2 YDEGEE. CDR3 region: CASSPLSGGSYYEQYF. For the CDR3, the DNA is TGTGCCAGCAGCCCCCTCTCCGGCGGGAGTTACTACGAGCAGTACTTC.

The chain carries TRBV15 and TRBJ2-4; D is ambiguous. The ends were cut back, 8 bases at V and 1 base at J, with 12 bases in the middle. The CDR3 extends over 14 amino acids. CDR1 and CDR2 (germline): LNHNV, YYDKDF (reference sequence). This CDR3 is CATAPVRAKNIQYF. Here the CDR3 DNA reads TGTGCCACCGCACCTGTCAGGGCCAAAAACATTCAGTACTTC.

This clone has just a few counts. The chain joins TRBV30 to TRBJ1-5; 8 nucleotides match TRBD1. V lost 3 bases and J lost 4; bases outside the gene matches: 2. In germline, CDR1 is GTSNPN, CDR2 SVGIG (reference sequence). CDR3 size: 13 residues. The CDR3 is CAWRTGGNQPQHF. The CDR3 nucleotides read TGTGCCTGGAGAACAGGGGGGAATCAGCCCCAGCATTTT.

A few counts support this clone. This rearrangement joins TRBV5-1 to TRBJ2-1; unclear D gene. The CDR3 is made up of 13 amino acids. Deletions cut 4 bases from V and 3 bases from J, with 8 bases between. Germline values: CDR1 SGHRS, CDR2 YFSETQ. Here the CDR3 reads CASSPAIYNEQFF. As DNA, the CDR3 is TGCGCCAGCAGCCCGGCAATCTACAATGAGCAGTTCTTC.

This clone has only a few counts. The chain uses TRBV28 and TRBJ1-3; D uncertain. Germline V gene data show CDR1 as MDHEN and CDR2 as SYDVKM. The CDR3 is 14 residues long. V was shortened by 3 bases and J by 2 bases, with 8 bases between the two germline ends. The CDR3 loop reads CASSLNSPGNTIYF. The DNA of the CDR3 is TGTGCCAGCAGTTTGAACAGCCCTGGAAACACCATATATTTT. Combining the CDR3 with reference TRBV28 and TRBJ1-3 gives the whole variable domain DVKVTQSSRYLVKRTGEKVFLECVQDMDHENMFWYRQDPGLGLRLIYFSYDVKMKEKGDIPEGYSVSREKKERFSLILESASTNQTSMYLCASSLNSPGNTIYFGEGSWLTVV.

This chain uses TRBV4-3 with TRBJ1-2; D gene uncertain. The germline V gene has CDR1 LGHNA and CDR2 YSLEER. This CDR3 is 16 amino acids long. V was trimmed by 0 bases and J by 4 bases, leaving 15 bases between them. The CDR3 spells CASSQEGFSDGYGYTF. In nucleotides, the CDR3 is TGCGCCAGCAGCCAAGAGGGGTTTTCGGACGGCTATGGCTACACCTTC.

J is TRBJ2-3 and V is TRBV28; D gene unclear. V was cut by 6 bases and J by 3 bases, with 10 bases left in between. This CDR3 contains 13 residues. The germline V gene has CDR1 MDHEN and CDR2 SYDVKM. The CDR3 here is CASSRPSTDTQYF. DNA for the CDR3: TGTGCCAGCAGCAGACCAAGTACAGATACGCAGTATTTT. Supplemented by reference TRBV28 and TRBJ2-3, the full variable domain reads DVKVTQSSRYLVKRTGEKVFLECVQDMDHENMFWYRQDPGLGLRLIYFSYDVKMKEKGDIPEGYSVSREKKERFSLILESASTNQTSMYLCASSRPSTDTQYFGPGTRLTVL.

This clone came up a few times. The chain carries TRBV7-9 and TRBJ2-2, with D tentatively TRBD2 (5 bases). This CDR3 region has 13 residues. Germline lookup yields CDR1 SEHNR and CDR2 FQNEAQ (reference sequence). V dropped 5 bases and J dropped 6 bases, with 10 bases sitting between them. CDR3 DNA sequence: TGTGCCAGCAGCCAAACTAGACCCGGGGAGCTGTTTTTT. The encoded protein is CASSQTRPGELFF.

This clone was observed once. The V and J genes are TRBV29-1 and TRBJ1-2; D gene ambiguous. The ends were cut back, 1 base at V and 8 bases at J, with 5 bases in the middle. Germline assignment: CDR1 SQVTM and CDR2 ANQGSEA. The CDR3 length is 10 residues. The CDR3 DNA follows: TGCAGCGTTGAAGCCGAAGGCTACACCTTC. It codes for CSVEAEGYTF.

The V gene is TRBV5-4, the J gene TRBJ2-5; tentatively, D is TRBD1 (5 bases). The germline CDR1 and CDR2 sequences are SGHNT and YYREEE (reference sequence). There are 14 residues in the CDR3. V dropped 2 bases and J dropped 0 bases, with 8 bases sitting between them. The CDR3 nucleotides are TGTGCCAGCAGCTTTCGCAGGGACCAAGAGACCCAGTACTTC. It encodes CASSFRRDQETQYF.

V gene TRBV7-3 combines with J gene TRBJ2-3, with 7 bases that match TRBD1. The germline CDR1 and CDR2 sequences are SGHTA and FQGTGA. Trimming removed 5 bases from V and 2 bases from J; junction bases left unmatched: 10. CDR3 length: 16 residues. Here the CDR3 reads CASSPGTDFLTDTQYF. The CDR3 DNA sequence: TGTGCCAGCAGCCCGGGGACAGATTTTCTCACAGATACGCAGTATTTT.

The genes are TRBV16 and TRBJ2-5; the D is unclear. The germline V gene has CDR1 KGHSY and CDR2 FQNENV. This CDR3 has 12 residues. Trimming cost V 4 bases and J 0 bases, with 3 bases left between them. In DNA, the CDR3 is TGTGCCAGCAGCCGGCACCAAGAGACCCAGTACTTC. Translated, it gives CASSRHQETQYF.

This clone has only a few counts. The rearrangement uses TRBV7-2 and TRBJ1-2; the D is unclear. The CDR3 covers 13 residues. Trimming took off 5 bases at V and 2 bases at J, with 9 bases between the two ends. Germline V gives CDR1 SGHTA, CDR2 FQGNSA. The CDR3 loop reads CASSPRQNYGYTF. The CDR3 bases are TGTGCCAGCAGCCCTCGCCAGAACTATGGCTACACCTTC.

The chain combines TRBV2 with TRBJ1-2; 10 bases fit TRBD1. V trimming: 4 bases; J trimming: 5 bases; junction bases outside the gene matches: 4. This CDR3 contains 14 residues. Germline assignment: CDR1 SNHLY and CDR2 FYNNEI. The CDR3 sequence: CASSAEGQGYGYTF. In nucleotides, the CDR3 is TGTGCCAGCAGTGCAGAGGGACAGGGGTATGGCTACACCTTC.

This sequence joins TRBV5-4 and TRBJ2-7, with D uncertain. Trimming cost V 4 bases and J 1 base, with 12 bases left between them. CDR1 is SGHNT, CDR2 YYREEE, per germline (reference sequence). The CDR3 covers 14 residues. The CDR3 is CASSMDLGSYEQYF. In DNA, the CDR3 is TGTGCCAGCAGCATGGACCTGGGTTCCTACGAGCAGTACTTC.

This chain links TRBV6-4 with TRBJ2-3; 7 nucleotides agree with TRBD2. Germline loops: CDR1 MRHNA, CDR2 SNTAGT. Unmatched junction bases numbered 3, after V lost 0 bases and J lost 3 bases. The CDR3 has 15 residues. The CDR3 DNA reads TGTGCCAGCAGTGACTCGGGAGGGAGGACAGATACGCAGTATTTT. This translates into CASSDSGGRTDTQYF.

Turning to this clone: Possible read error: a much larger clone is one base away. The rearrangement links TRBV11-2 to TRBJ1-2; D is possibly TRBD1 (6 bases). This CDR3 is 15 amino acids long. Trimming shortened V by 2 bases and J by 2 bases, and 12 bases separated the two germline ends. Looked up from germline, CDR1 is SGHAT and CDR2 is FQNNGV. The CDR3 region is CASSLRGRGNYGYTF. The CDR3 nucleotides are TGTGCCAGCAGCTTAAGAGGTAGGGGGAACTATGGCTACACCTTC.

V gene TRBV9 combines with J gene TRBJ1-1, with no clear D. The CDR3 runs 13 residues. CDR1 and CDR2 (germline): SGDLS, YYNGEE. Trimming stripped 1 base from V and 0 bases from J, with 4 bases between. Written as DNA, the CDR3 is TGTGCCAGCAGCGTAAGGATGAACACTGAAGCTTTCTTT. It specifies CASSVRMNTEAFF.